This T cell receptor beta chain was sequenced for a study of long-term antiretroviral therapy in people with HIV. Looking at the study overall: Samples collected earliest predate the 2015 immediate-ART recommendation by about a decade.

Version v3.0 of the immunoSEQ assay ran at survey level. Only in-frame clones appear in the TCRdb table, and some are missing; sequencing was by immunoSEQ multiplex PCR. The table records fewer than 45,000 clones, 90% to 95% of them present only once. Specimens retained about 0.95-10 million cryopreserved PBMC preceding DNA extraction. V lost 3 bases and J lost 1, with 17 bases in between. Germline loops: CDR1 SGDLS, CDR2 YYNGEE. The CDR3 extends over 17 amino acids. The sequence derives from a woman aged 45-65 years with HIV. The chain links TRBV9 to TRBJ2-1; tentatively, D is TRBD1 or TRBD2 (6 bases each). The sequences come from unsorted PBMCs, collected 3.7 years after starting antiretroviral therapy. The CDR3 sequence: CASSGPLEGGSYNEQFF. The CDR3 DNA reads TGTGCCAGCAGCGGGCCGCTCGAGGGGGGATCCTACAATGAGCAGTTCTTC.